The T cell receptor (beta chain) described here comes from a study of spatial heterogeneity in lung cancer (dated by TCRdb to between 2018 and 2021). For the wider study: Donors were 72 patients with early-stage, untreated non-small cell lung cancer from the lung TRACERx cohort. Follow-up PBMC samples were sequenced whenever available, with a median time to follow-up of approximately two years after resection. Beta-chain transcripts were consistently detected in greater numbers than alpha-chain transcripts, which likely reflected higher beta-chain transcript abundance. In the raw uncorrected reads, each unique combination of TCR and UMI appeared on average more than ten times. In non-small cell lung cancer, the study made a quantitative comparison of TCR alpha and beta repertoires among multiple tumor regions, matched nontumor lung and blood. Nonsynonymous mutation counts, determined by whole-exome sequencing of tumor tissue, were related to features of the TCR repertoire. At surgery, fewer than 250 tumor regions, 61 to 75 matched nontumor lung samples and more than 50 PBMC samples were TCR-sequenced for both alpha and beta chains.

Study-wide conclusions, independent of this receptor: Comparisons of baseline and follow-up blood repertoires included only around 15 patients. Ubiquitous expanded tumor TCRs showed up in blood more often at tumor resection than at routine follow-up. Additional single-cell paired TCR alpha and beta sequencing was considered necessary to confirm, at a functional level, the hypothesis that regional TCRs recognize regional mutations.

Libraries were constructed by 5' RACE. Sequenced using a NextSeq 500. The TCR library protocol attached a unique molecular identifier to each TCR cDNA molecule to allow correction of PCR and sequencing errors. The study's processing was this. Decombinator tools were used for TCR identification, UMI-based error correction and CDR3 extraction. Expanded TCRs were defined as those above a frequency of 2 per 1,000, corresponding to the top 1% of the tumor frequency distribution. Each repertoire was subsampled 100 times to 5,000 TCRs, after which Renyi diversity was computed with the R vegan package. CDR3 similarity networks were built from amino acid triplet string-kernel similarity, with CDR3s being connected when pairwise similarity was above 0.82. The public reads were quality trimmed at Q25 with fastp and then assembled into clones with MiXCR by TCRdb, keeping productive beta chains. Rows merge per CDR3 protein into single entries with the most common DNA and genes. V and J calls and clone size were set by TCRdb, not the authors. This sample gives tens of thousands of distinct CDR3 sequences in total; 10% of them show up just once. Approximately 30% of the sample comes from the top ten.

The meaning of the sample's time point label: blood at routine non-recurrence follow-up after resection. Without any cell sorting, TCR sequencing was performed on whole RNA extracted either from tumor and nontumor lung tissue or from cryopreserved PBMC samples. Only patients for whom sufficient RNA was available from at least two tumor regions were selected for TCR sequencing. The table lists this clonotype with many counts. The target of this receptor is not known. The record has no base qualities; no much larger clone is one base away. The CDR3 numbers 15 residues from cysteine through phenylalanine. Only the CDR3 part of the read is kept: 45 bases, read in frame from the first base. Per the germline V gene, SGHVS is the CDR1 and FQNEAQ is the CDR2. V is reduced by 1 base and J by 3 bases, leaving a spacing of 10 bases between them.

This specimen consisted of PBMCs, obtained at follow-up. The V and J segments used are TRBV7-8 and TRBJ1-5, with the D gene too uncertain to name. The sequence came from a female donor with early-stage non-small cell lung cancer. The CDR3 protein is CASSLGERANQPQHF. The sequence in DNA is TGTGCCAGCAGCTTAGGGGAGAGGGCCAATCAGCCCCAGCATTTT. Beyond the CDR3, the reference TRBV7-8 and TRBJ1-5 genes provide the residues; the full variable domain reads: GAGVSQSPRYKVAKRGQDVALRCDPISGHVSLFWYQQALGQGPEFLTYFQNEAQLDKSGLPSDRFFAERPEGSVSTLKIQRTQQEDSAVYLCASSLGERANQPQHFGDGTRLSIL.